The rows below give T cell receptor beta chains drawn from one sample of a study of OX40 agonist ivuxolimab in advanced cancers. Assay used: immunoSEQ multiplex PCR; TCRdb lists only in-frame clones, some missing. The data hold about 91,000 clones, with just over 85% observed a single time. The specimen comprised CD4+ or CD8+ T cells sorted from blood, sampled in a trial of the OX40 agonist ivuxolimab. The receptor source for this set is an adult with an advanced solid tumor such as melanoma, head and neck, liver or kidney cancer. CDR3s include the opening cysteine and the closing phenylalanine or tryptophan. The D gene is left open where the match is weak. Part of the rows lack a size; the others show once, few, many or a class for expanded clones.

v_gene,j_gene,d_gene,abundance,CDR3aa,CDR3nt
TRBV28,TRBJ2-5,TRBD1,.,CASSPGQTQETQYF,TGTGCCAGCAGTCCGGGACAGACCCAAGAGACCCAGTACTTC
TRBV21-1,TRBJ2-3,.,.,CASSKPRSGTDTQYF,TGTGCCAGCAGCAAACCCAGAAGCGGCACAGATACGCAGTATTTT
TRBV5-1,TRBJ2-5,TRBD1,.,CASSLGQGGQETQYF,TGCGCCAGCAGCTTAGGACAGGGCGGCCAAGAGACCCAGTACTTC
TRBV9,TRBJ2-7,TRBD2,once,CASSVGSSGSTYEQYF,TGTGCCAGCAGCGTAGGCTCTAGCGGGAGTACCTACGAGCAGTACTTC
TRBV7-3,TRBJ2-5,TRBD2,.,CASSFGGSGETQYF,TGTGCCAGCAGCTTCGGCGGGAGCGGGGAGACCCAGTACTTC
TRBV4-1,TRBJ2-7,TRBD2,.,CASSRSPLVAGPYEQYF,TGCGCCAGCAGCCGAAGCCCCCTGGTAGCGGGCCCCTACGAGCAGTACTTC
TRBV9,TRBJ1-2,.,.,CASSGDSTGLHGYTF,TGTGCCAGCAGCGGCGATTCTACAGGGTTACATGGCTACACCTTC
TRBV5-1,TRBJ1-1,.,.,CASSLVPGNTEAFF,TGCGCCAGCAGCTTGGTCCCGGGTAACACTGAAGCTTTCTTT
TRBV21-1,TRBJ2-3,.,.,CASIHGGTSTDTQYF,TGTGCCAGCATCCACGGGGGCACGAGCACAGATACGCAGTATTTT
TRBV5-1,TRBJ2-7,.,few,CASSPSTGYEQYF,TGCGCCAGCAGCCCTTCGACAGGATACGAGCAGTACTTC
TRBV20-1,TRBJ1-4,.,.,CSAIRNEKLFF,TGCAGTGCTATAAGGAATGAAAAACTGTTTTTT
TRBV11-2,TRBJ2-5,.,.,CASSFDRYQETQYF,TGTGCCAGCAGCTTCGACAGATACCAAGAGACCCAGTACTTC
TRBV7-2,TRBJ1-2,.,.,CASSLDTGSYGYTF,TGTGCCAGCAGCTTAGATACAGGATCCTATGGCTACACCTTC
TRBV6-5,TRBJ2-1,.,.,CASSNGVEQFF,TGTGCCAGCAGTAACGGGGTTGAGCAGTTCTTC
TRBV4-2,TRBJ2-2,TRBD2,once,CASSPQLAGGNAGELFF,TGTGCCAGCAGCCCACAACTAGCGGGAGGTAACGCCGGGGAGCTGTTTTTT
TRBV30,TRBJ2-2,.,.,CAWSVQVGAGTGELFF,TGTGCCTGGAGTGTACAGGTGGGAGCTGGTACCGGGGAGCTGTTTTTT
TRBV5-1,TRBJ2-5,.,.,CASSLAGGSKNTQYF,TGCGCCAGCAGCTTGGCCGGGGGTTCCAAGAATACCCAGTACTTC
TRBV6-5,TRBJ1-2,.,.,CASSYSGAYGYTF,TGTGCCAGCAGTTACTCGGGCGCTTATGGCTACACCTTC
TRBV12-5,TRBJ2-2,TRBD1,.,CASGPTGANTGELFF,TGTGCTAGTGGACCCACAGGGGCGAACACCGGGGAGCTGTTTTTT
TRBV5-1,TRBJ1-1,.,.,CASSLEAGAAEAFF,TGCGCCAGCAGCTTGGAGGCGGGGGCCGCTGAAGCTTTCTTT
TRBV28,TRBJ1-5,.,.,CASTLTGLSNQPQHF,TGTGCCAGCACCCTCACGGGACTTAGCAATCAGCCCCAGCATTTT
TRBV6-1,TRBJ1-5,.,.,CASSAQINQPQHF,TGTGCCAGCAGTGCACAGATCAATCAGCCCCAGCATTTT
TRBV28,TRBJ2-4,.,.,CASSQGQGAGIQYF,TGTGCCAGCAGCCAAGGGCAGGGCGCAGGCATTCAGTACTTC
TRBV5-1,TRBJ1-3,.,.,CASRQLSSGNTIYF,TGCGCCAGCCGTCAATTGAGCTCTGGAAACACCATATATTTT
TRBV5-3,TRBJ2-7,TRBD2,.,CARSSTSGRPHYEQYF,TGTGCCAGAAGCTCGACTAGCGGGAGGCCCCACTACGAGCAGTACTTC
TRBV10-3,TRBJ1-1,TRBD1,.,CAISQGLTGWTEAFF,TGTGCCATCAGTCAGGGGTTGACAGGGTGGACTGAAGCTTTCTTT
TRBV5-1,TRBJ2-5,.,.,CASSLGVQSKTQYF,TGCGCCAGCAGCTTGGGAGTCCAGTCGAAGACCCAGTACTTC
TRBV6-5,TRBJ2-3,.,.,CASSYSNGPWDTQYF,TGTGCCAGCAGTTACTCGAACGGTCCTTGGGATACGCAGTATTTT
TRBV10-1,TRBJ1-4,.,.,CASSRGYGEKLFF,TGCGCCAGCTCACGGGGGTACGGTGAAAAACTGTTTTTT
TRBV5-6,TRBJ2-7,TRBD2,.,CASSSRPGTRRDTEQYF,TGTGCCAGCAGCTCGCGCCCCGGGACTAGGCGGGATACCGAGCAGTACTTC
TRBV11-3,TRBJ2-1,.,once,CASSLDRLRGHQQFF,TGTGCCAGCAGCTTAGATCGTTTACGCGGACACCAGCAGTTCTTC